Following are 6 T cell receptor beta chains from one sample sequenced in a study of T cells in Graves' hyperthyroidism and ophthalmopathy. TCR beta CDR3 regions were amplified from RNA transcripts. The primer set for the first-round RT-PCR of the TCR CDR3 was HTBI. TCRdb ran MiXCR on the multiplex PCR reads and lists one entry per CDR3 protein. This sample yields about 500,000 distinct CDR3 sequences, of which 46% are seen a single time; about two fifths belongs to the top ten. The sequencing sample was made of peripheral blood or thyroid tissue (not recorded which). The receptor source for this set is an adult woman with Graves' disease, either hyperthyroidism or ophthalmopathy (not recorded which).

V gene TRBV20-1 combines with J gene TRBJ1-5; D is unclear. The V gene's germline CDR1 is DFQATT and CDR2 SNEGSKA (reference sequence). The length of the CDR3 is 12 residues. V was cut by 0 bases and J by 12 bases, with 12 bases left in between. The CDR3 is CSARDLGGIQHF. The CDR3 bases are TGCAGTGCTAGAGATCTGGGCGGGATCCAGCATTTT.

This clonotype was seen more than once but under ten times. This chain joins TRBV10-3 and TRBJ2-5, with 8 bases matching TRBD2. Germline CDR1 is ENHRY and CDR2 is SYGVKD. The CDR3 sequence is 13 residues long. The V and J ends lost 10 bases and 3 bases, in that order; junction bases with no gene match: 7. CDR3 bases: TGTGCCACCCAAGCGGGAGCGAAAGAGACCCAGTACTTC. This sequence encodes CATQAGAKETQYF.

CDR3: CASRSYGSAYEQYF. CDR3 nucleotide sequence: TGTGCCAGCAGAAGCTACGGGAGTGCGTACGAGCAGTACTTC. V gene TRBV28 combines with J gene TRBJ2-7; tentatively, D is TRBD2 (6 bases). The CDR3 covers 14 residues. Trimming took off 6 bases at V and 4 bases at J, with 16 bases between the two ends. Germline CDR1 reads MDHEN; CDR2 reads SYDVKM. The whole variable domain, filled in from reference TRBV28 and TRBJ2-7, reads DVKVTQSSRYLVKRTGEKVFLECVQDMDHENMFWYRQDPGLGLRLIYFSYDVKMKEKGDIPEGYSVSREKKERFSLILESASTNQTSMYLCASRSYGSAYEQYFGPGTRLTVT.

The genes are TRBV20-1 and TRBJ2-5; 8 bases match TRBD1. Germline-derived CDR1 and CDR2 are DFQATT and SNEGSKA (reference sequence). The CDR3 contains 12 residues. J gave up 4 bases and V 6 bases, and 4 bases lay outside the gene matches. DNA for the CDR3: TGCAGTGCCGGACAGGGTGGAGAGACCCAGTACTTC. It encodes CSAGQGGETQYF.

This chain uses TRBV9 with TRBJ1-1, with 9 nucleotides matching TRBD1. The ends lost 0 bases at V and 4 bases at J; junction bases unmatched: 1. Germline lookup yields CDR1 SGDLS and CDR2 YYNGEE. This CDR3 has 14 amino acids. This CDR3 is CASSVVQGATEAFF. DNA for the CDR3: TGTGCCAGCAGCGTAGTACAGGGGGCCACTGAAGCTTTCTTT.

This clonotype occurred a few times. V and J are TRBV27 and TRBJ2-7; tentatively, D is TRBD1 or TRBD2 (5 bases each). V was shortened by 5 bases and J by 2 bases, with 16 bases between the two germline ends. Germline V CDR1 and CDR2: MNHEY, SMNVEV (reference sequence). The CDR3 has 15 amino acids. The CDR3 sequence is CASSRRTQGAYEQYF. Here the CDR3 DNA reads TGTGCCAGCAGTCGACGCACCCAGGGAGCCTACGAGCAGTACTTC.